This is a list of T cell receptor beta chains from one sample in a study of CD8+ T cells in alopecia areata. Data came from immunoSEQ multiplex PCR; TCRdb stores just in-frame clones and leaves some out. This table has over 85,000 clones, around 70% appearing once. Sequences were derived from CD8+ T cells sorted from blood, sampled at week 44, from a patient treated with tofacitinib. Receptors were obtained from a human donor with alopecia areata. Both conserved end residues are trimmed from each CDR3.

V gene	CDR3 length	CDR3 protein
TRBV19	9	AIQRGTEAF
TRBV10-2	11	ASTGQGSNEQF
TRBV4-2	13	ASSPTGGSGQPQH
TRBV28	11	ASSFPGQHEAF
TRBV13	12	ASSLQTGTYGYT
TRBV29-1	13	SVEGRGAGTDTQY
TRBV6-5	11	ASSRDPTYEQY
TRBV6-1	14	ASSEVGTRYTDTQY
TRBV2	17	ASSVPWTGGLVYTGELF
TRBV7-6	15	ASSLYLSGGVSNEQF
TRBV25-1	9	ASSGSVEQY
TRBV2	15	ASSGPRDGSYNSPLH
TRBV4-1	14	ASSQEVGRVTYEQY
TRBV11-2	13	ASSRTGGRGDTQY
TRBV4-3	12	ASSATEGTRGYT
TRBV10-1	11	ASSDNRYYGYT
TRBV9	12	ASSETGAPSAQY
TRBV7-9	12	ASSLSGKNQPQH
TRBV2	14	ASSEFWGPNRDTQY
TRBV11-2	11	ASSSGRNQPQH
TRBV27	11	ASSTDRGAPLH
TRBV7-9	13	ASTQPGARYNEQF
TRBV27	11	ASSYQGPDTQY
TRBV2	10	ASSEESNEQF
TRBV29-1	10	SVEGGVYGYT
TRBV13	12	ASSLGRRSYEQY
TRBV7-9	11	ASSLGGVSGYT
TRBV5-5	13	ASSLEQGLADTQY
TRBV7-2	11	ASSPLQPYGYT
TRBV15	11	ATSRAGDYEQY
TRBV19	12	ASSIGALNTEAF
TRBV7-8	13	ASSPSFGGRTEAF
TRBV5-1	14	ASSLSDSGYYNEQF
TRBV15	10	ATSSLNNEQF
TRBV2	10	ASSYGLSEAF
TRBV5-1	11	ASSLRGDGELF
TRBV6-5	11	ASSGTNTGELF
TRBV28	12	ASSLSDRAGEAF
TRBV4-3	12	ASSQGNRVDEQY
TRBV2	14	ASSEGTGLENQPQH
TRBV5-5	11	ASSLWSPDGYT
TRBV9	13	ASSVGGTGAYEQY
TRBV7-8	14	ASSTSGGAHYNEQF